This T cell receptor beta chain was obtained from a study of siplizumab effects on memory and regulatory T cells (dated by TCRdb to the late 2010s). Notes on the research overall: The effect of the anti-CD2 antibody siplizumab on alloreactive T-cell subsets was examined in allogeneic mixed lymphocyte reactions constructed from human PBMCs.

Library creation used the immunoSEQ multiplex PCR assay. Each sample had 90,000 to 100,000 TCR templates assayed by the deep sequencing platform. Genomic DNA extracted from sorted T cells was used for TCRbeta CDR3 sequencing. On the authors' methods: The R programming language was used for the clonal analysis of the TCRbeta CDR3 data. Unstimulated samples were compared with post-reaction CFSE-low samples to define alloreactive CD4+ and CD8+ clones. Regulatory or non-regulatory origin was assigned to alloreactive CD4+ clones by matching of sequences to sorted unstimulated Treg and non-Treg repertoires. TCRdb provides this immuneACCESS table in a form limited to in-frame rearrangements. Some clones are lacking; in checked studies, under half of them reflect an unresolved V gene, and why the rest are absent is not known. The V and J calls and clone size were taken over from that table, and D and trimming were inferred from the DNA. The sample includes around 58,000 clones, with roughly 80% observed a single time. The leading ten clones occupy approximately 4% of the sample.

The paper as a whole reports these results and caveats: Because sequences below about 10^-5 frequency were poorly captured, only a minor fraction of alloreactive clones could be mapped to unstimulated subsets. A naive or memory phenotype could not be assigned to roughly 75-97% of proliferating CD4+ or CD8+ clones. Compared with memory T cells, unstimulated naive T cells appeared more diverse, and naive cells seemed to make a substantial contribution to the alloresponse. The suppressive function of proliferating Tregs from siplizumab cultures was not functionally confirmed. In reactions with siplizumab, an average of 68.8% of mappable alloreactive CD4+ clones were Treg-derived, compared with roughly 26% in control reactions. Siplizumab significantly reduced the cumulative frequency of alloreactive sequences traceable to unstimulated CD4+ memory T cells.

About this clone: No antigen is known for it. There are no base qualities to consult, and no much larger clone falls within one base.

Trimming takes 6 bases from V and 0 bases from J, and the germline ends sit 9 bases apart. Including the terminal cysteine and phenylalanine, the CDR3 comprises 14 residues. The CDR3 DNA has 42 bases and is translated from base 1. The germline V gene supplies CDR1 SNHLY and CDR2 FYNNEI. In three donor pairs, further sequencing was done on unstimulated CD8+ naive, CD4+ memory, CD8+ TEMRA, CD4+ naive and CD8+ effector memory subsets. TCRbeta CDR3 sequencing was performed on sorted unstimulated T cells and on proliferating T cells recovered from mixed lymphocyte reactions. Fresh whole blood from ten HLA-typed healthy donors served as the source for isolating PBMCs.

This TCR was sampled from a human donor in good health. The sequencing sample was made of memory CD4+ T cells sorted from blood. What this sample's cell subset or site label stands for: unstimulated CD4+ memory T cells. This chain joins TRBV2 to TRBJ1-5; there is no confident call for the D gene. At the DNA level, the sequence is TGTGCCAGCAGCCCGGAAATTAGCAATCAGCCCCAGCATTTT. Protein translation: CASSPEISNQPQHF.